The T cell receptor (beta chain) described here comes from a study of cytomegalovirus exposure and HLA in healthy donors. J was trimmed by 2 bases and V by 10 bases; bases with no gene match: 31. The germline V gene encodes CDR1 MDHEN and CDR2 SYDVKM. The CDR3 is 22 residues long. The PCR used 60 Vbeta and 13 Jbeta primers. Some clones are missing from TCRdb's copy, which holds only in-frame ones; the method was immunoSEQ multiplex PCR. The repertoire includes about 100,000 clones, roughly four fifths of them detected once, and roughly 15% sits in the top ten. Study-wide results and caveats: In terms of immune exposure information, only CMV serostatus was available.

Everyone who donated was a healthy bone marrow donor. Regarding this clone: Its antigen is undetermined.

Sequenced sample: PBMCs. The chain combines TRBV28 with TRBJ1-5, with 8 nucleotides matching TRBD1. This TCR came from a male donor in good health and CMV-seropositive. The CDR3 loop reads CATSLGTQGAQEYRWRNQPQHF. In nucleotides, the CDR3 is TGTGCCACCTCCTTGGGCACGCAGGGGGCTCAGGAGTATCGATGGCGCAATCAGCCCCAGCATTTT. The full variable domain, completed using reference TRBV28 and TRBJ1-5, is DVKVTQSSRYLVKRTGEKVFLECVQDMDHENMFWYRQDPGLGLRLIYFSYDVKMKEKGDIPEGYSVSREKKERFSLILESASTNQTSMYLCATSLGTQGAQEYRWRNQPQHFGDGTRLSIL.